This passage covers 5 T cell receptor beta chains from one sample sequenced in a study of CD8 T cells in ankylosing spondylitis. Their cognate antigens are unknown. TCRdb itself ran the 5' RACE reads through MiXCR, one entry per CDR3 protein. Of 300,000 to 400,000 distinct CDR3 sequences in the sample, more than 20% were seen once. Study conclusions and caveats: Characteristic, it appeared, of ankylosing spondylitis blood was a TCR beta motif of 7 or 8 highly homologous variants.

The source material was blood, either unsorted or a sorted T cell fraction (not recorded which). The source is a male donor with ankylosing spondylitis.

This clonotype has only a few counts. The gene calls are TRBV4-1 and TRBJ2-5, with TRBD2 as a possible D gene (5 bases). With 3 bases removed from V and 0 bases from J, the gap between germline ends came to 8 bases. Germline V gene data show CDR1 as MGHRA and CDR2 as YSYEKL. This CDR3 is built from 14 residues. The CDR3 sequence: CASSQSGYQETQYF. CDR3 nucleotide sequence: TGCGCCAGCAGCCAGAGCGGATACCAAGAGACCCAGTACTTC.

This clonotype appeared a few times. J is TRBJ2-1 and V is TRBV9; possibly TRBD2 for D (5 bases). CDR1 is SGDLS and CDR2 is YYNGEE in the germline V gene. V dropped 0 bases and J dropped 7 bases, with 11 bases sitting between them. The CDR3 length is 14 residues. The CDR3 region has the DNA TGTGCCAGCAGCGTAGTGCCTAGCACGAATGAGCAGTTCTTC. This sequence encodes CASSVVPSTNEQFF.

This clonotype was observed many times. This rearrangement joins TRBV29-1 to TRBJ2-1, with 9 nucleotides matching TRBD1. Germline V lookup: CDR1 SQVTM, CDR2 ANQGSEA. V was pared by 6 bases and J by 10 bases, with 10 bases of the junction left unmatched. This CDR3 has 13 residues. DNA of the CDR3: TGCAGCGTAACCGGGACAGGGCGCGGCGAGCAGTTCTTC. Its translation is CSVTGTGRGEQFF.

This chain's CDR3 is CASSLALGRDVEETQYF. The CDR3 DNA is TGTGCCAGCAGCTTAGCGTTGGGGCGGGACGTAGAAGAGACCCAGTACTTC. This chain uses TRBV11-1 with TRBJ2-5; a weak D match, TRBD2 (6 bases). Trimming stripped 0 bases from V and 3 bases from J, with 17 bases between. CDR1 and CDR2 (germline): SGHAT, FQDESV (reference sequence). This CDR3 contains 17 residues.

The CDR3 region has the DNA TGTGCCAGCAGTTTGCGGGGGCTATCCACAGATACGCAGTATTTT. Protein: CASSLRGLSTDTQYF. This sequence joins TRBV12-3 or TRBV12-4 and TRBJ2-3; maybe TRBD2 (7 bases). The CDR3 extends over 15 amino acids. Trimming left V 3 bases short and J 2 bases short, with 12 bases between.